Listed below are T cell receptor beta chains from one sample, sequenced in a study of T cell responses to AZD1222 COVID-19 vaccine. Sequenced by immunoSEQ multiplex PCR; TCRdb stores in-frame clones only, minus some. This sample carries over 120,000 clones, around 90% of them seen once, and the ten largest clones take around 1.5%. The sample in question was peripheral blood, obtained on day 0 of AZD1222 vaccination. These receptors were collected from an adult in good health. The CDR3 runs from the conserved cysteine through the conserved F or W. Each record gives: V gene, CDR3 protein.

>TRBV7-9
CASSLAGGGNQPQHF
>TRBV7-9
CASSLSADNEQFF
>TRBV10-2
CASRQGKRHIQYF
>TRBV19
CASSRDGGANTEAFF
>TRBV5-1
CASSPGLAGEGSADTQYF
>TRBV2
CASSDPRSGNTIYF
>TRBV5-1
CASSPGTGTEAFF
>TRBV24-1
CATSAKKGTGDWETQYF
>TRBV7-9
CASSFSPARGFLSYEQYF
>TRBV7-7
CASRFSGRTIHSPLHF
>TRBV15
CATSRGDSQETQYF
>TRBV19
CASSIEGSSGNTIYF
>TRBV6-5
CASIFVQGEYGYTF
>TRBV6-5
CASSFDRRMNTEAFF
>TRBV3-1/TRBV3-2
CASSHHDRENEKLFF
>TRBV28
CASSFRAVYGYTF
>TRBV28
CASSTTGTTGEQYF
>TRBV18
CASSSTQQGYYYGYTF
>TRBV6-5
CASQLGISNQPQHF
>TRBV5-1
CASSSTVKGNTEAFF
>TRBV7-2
CASSPRGMSGRYNEQFF
>TRBV9
CASSEGLTNEKLFF
>TRBV11-1
CASSLESTNEKLFF
>TRBV2
CASSVWRAPDTQYF
>TRBV19
CASSIFTSMNTEAFF
>TRBV6-5
CASSPLGEPQHF
>TRBV2
CASSVDRLNQPQHF
>TRBV7-9
CASSLYGQGGTEAFF
>TRBV3-1/TRBV3-2
CASSPGTNYGYTF
>TRBV6-4
CASSDSPRGDTF
>TRBV9
CASSVGRGPYNEQFF
>TRBV19
CASQLGVFSYTF
>TRBV7-9
CASSWGQPLYGYTF
>TRBV19
CASSWKGRSTYNEQFF
>TRBV4-1
CASSHRLAGLVYNEQFF
>TRBV27
CASRTKYTYEQYF
>TRBV9
CASSGSGTGELFF
>TRBV27
CASGPTGSYEQYF
>TRBV6-5
CASSFTRAGSQETQYF
>TRBV25-1
CASSADRVYNSPLHF
>TRBV20-1
CSASVLAGRNEQFF
>TRBV30
CAWSRTGNSGNTIYF
>TRBV27
CASSFAGVPIQYF
>TRBV9
CASSVDPTNTEAFF
>TRBV27
CASSARTGPRDTIYF
>TRBV9
CASSPPGRGRRNEQFF
>TRBV5-1
CASGWGQGNTGELFF
>TRBV6-5
CASSTRQGPQDEQFF
>TRBV9
CASSVDFKGGGRGTDTQYF
>TRBV5-6
CASSCDSGATYNEQFF
>TRBV7-9
CASSLYLLPDRAAYGYTF
>TRBV19
CASSISNRNQPQHF
>TRBV12-3/TRBV12-4
CASTSTGTEKLFF
>TRBV4-1
CASSHLGDRGGYTF
>TRBV7-3
CASRGTGPYEQYF